This T cell receptor (beta chain) was retrieved from a study of cytomegalovirus exposure and HLA in healthy donors. General observations from the study: There was a cluster of highly shared sequence variants that was likely a sequencing artifact. V- and J-gene trimming in TCR beta was tied to a missense DCLRE1C variant by an analysis performed later.

Germline loops: CDR1 SGHDT, CDR2 YYEEEE. The CDR3 loop spans 13 amino acids. Losses at the gene ends were 3 bases for V and 5 bases for J; bases not matched to a gene: 2. As concerns this clone: Its cognate antigen is unknown.

The PCR had 60 Vbeta and 13 Jbeta primers. Measured with immunoSEQ multiplex PCR; TCRdb has only the in-frame clones, and not every one. The sample consists of about 130,000 clones, approximately 84% of them appearing once. The J gene is TRBJ1-2, the V gene TRBV5-6, with 9 bases identical to TRBD1. This sequence was found in a boy younger than 10 in good health and CMV-seronegative. The sequenced sample was PBMCs. CDR3 region: CASSWTGEYGYTF. DNA for the CDR3: TGTGCCAGCAGCTGGACAGGGGAGTATGGCTACACCTTC.